This T cell receptor beta chain was captured in a study of T cells after posttransplantation cyclophosphamide. Regarding the study as a whole: TRB clonality was highly associated with recipient CMV seropositivity and reactivation. Skin or GI-infiltrating T cells shared few TRB sequences with blood. Donor CD8+ memory clones often dominated recipient blood repertoires at later times.

Germline CDR1 reads MDHEN; CDR2 reads SYDVKM. CDR3 length equals 17 residues. Trimming removed 2 bases at V and 1 base at J, with 17 bases between. Cyclophosphamide on days +3 and +4 followed busulfan-fludarabine conditioning and a marrow graft. The assay was immunoSEQ multiplex PCR, and TCRdb's table has in-frame clones only and misses some. This sample comprises 2,500 to 3,500 clones, none seen once only. In its sample, this clone was seen many times. Its target is unknown. Source: PBMCs, taken after allogeneic stem cell transplant with posttransplant cyclophosphamide. V usage is TRBV28 and J usage is TRBJ1-1, with a tentative D call TRBD1 (6 bases). The clonotype was recovered from a female patient aged 50 to 60 who received an allogeneic stem cell transplant from a related donor, was CMV-positive, and had no GVHD. Part of the T cell pool may stem from the graft donor. Here the CDR3 DNA reads TGTGCCAGCAGTTTACCCTTGTCAGGGACACGGAACACTGAAGCTTTCTTT. This encodes CASSLPLSGTRNTEAFF.